Listed below are T cell receptor beta chains from one sample, sequenced in a study of T cells in narcolepsy. Measured with immunoSEQ multiplex PCR; TCRdb has only the in-frame clones, and not every one. The sample has about 33,000 clones, about 90% seen once. Source material: CD45RA- memory CD4+ T cells from PBMCs. The origin of the receptors is a human donor with narcolepsy. The CDR3 runs from the conserved cysteine through the conserved F or W. Fields, in order: CDR3 length, clone size, V gene, J gene, D gene, CDR3 protein, CDR3 DNA. The D gene is left open where the match is weak. Size tells how often a clone was seen (once, few, many) or the class of an expanded clone, and some rows leave it out.

13	.	TRBV4-2	TRBJ2-3	TRBD2	CASSQSGLAGCIF	TGTGCCAGCAGCCAGTCTGGACTAGCGGGTTGTATTTTT
15	.	TRBV6-1	TRBJ1-3	.	CASRAQASTGNTIYF	TGTGCCAGCAGAGCACAGGCATCCACTGGAAACACCATATATTTT
12	.	TRBV6-6	TRBJ1-3	.	CASSSIGNTIYF	TGTGCCAGCAGTTCGATAGGAAACACCATATATTTT
12	.	TRBV5-6	TRBJ2-5	.	CASSTGQETQYF	TGTGCCAGCAGTACGGGTCAAGAGACCCAGTACTTC
15	.	TRBV27	TRBJ2-7	.	CASSSVKGRTYEQYF	TGTGCCAGCAGTTCCGTGAAGGGGCGGACCTACGAGCAGTACTTC
14	.	TRBV9	TRBJ1-2	.	CASSLGGYEYGYTF	TGTGCCAGCAGCCTTGGCGGGTATGAGTATGGCTACACCTTC
15	once	TRBV13	TRBJ2-1	.	CASRARENNGNEQFF	TGTGCCAGCAGAGCCCGGGAAAATAACGGCAATGAGCAGTTCTTC
14	.	TRBV28	TRBJ1-1	TRBD1	CASSPPTGDPEAFF	TGTGCCAGCAGCCCCCCGACAGGGGACCCTGAAGCTTTCTTT
14	.	TRBV15	TRBJ1-1	.	CATSSDILGTEAFF	TGTGCCACCAGCTCGGACATTTTGGGCACTGAAGCTTTCTTT
16	.	TRBV12-1	TRBJ2-7	.	CASSPLRDRNSYEQYF	TGTGCCAGCAGCCCCCTCCGGGACAGGAATTCCTACGAGCAGTACTTC
14	once	TRBV5-1	TRBJ2-7	.	CASSLVQGPYEQYF	TGCGCCAGCAGCTTGGTGCAAGGGCCCTACGAGCAGTACTTC
14	few	TRBV4-3	TRBJ1-2	.	CASSQDSQRYGYTF	TGCGCCAGCAGCCAAGATTCGCAGAGATATGGCTACACCTTC
14	.	TRBV6-1	TRBJ1-1	.	CASSERRTNTEAFF	TGTGCCAGCAGTGAACGAAGAACCAACACTGAAGCTTTCTTT
11	.	TRBV5-1	TRBJ2-1	.	CASRDGKEQFF	TGCGCCAGCCGGGATGGTAAGGAGCAGTTCTTC
13	.	TRBV7-2	TRBJ2-3	.	CASSSLRGYAQYF	TGTGCCAGCAGCTCGCTTCGGGGCTATGCGCAGTATTTT
15	.	TRBV6-1	TRBJ2-3	TRBD1	CASSGQGAKADTQYF	TGTGCCAGCAGCGGACAGGGGGCAAAAGCAGATACGCAGTATTTT
17	.	TRBV5-4	TRBJ2-3	.	CASSLGAGRDSTDTQYF	TGTGCCAGCAGCTTGGGGGCGGGGCGGGATAGCACAGATACGCAGTATTTT
14	.	TRBV4-1	TRBJ1-6	.	CASSQSGRDSPLHF	TGCGCCAGCAGCCAATCCGGACGGGATTCACCCCTCCACTTT
13	.	TRBV6-1	TRBJ1-1	.	CASSREGNTEAFF	TGTGCCAGCAGTCGGGAAGGGAACACTGAAGCTTTCTTT
14	.	TRBV2	TRBJ2-5	TRBD2	CASSVLAGSETQYF	TGTGCCAGCAGCGTACTAGCGGGAAGCGAGACCCAGTACTTC
12	.	TRBV29-1	TRBJ2-5	.	CSVEPQQGTQYF	TGCAGCGTTGAACCCCAGCAGGGGACCCAGTACTTC
12	.	TRBV6-4	TRBJ1-2	TRBD1	CASRTGDYGYTF	TGTGCCAGCAGGACAGGGGACTATGGCTACACCTTC
13	.	TRBV6-4	TRBJ1-2	.	CASSDLGSGGYTF	TGTGCCAGCAGTGACCTGGGTTCCGGTGGCTACACCTTC
14	once	TRBV29-1	TRBJ2-7	TRBD2	CSVDGGGVRSEQYF	TGCAGCGTTGACGGGGGGGGCGTTAGATCGGAGCAGTACTTC
18	.	TRBV5-6	TRBJ2-2	TRBD1	CASSSFSGTGLSTGELFF	TGTGCCAGCAGCTCCTTCTCCGGGACAGGGCTATCAACCGGGGAGCTGTTTTTT
15	.	TRBV6-1	TRBJ1-2	TRBD1	CASTPGQDAVYGYTF	TGTGCCAGCACCCCAGGACAGGACGCGGTCTATGGCTACACCTTC
13	.	TRBV6-5	TRBJ2-7	TRBD1	CASRQNTGGEQYF	TGTGCCAGCAGACAGAACACAGGGGGCGAGCAGTACTTC
16	few	TRBV9	TRBJ1-6	TRBD1	CASSVAPTGENSPLHF	TGTGCCAGCAGCGTAGCTCCCACAGGGGAGAATTCACCCCTCCACTTT
15	.	TRBV12-5	TRBJ2-2	TRBD1	CACSAGTANTGELFF	TGTGCTTGTTCCGCCGGGACAGCGAACACCGGGGAGCTGTTTTTT
14	.	TRBV4-3	TRBJ2-7	.	CASSHTRQAGEQYF	TGCGCCAGCAGCCATACCCGCCAGGCAGGCGAGCAGTACTTC
17	.	TRBV2	TRBJ2-3	TRBD2	CASSPHQLAGDRDTQYF	TGTGCCAGCAGTCCCCACCAACTAGCGGGAGATAGAGATACGCAGTATTTT
14	.	TRBV28	TRBJ2-1	TRBD2	CATPSGAKGNEQFF	TGTGCCACCCCTAGCGGGGCTAAAGGCAATGAGCAGTTCTTC
12	few	TRBV29-1	TRBJ2-1	.	CSVGGPAQIQFF	TGCAGCGTTGGGGGGCCTGCCCAAATTCAGTTCTTC
14	.	TRBV7-3	TRBJ2-3	.	CASSPSSAGGTQYF	TGTGCCAGCAGCCCTTCTAGCGCCGGAGGTACGCAGTATTTT
15	.	TRBV4-2	TRBJ2-2	TRBD2	CASRPGGPETGELFF	TGTGCCAGCAGACCGGGGGGGCCAGAGACCGGGGAGCTGTTTTTT
14	once	TRBV6-1	TRBJ1-3	.	CASRMGADGNTIYF	TGTGCCAGTAGGATGGGGGCGGACGGAAACACCATATATTTT
14	.	TRBV19	TRBJ2-3	.	CASSIRGGADTQYF	TGTGCCAGTAGTATAAGGGGGGGGGCGGATACGCAGTATTTT
12	once	TRBV28	TRBJ1-1	.	CASRGVGSWAFF	TGTGCCAGCAGGGGGGTAGGGTCTTGGGCTTTCTTT
11	.	TRBV6-6	TRBJ1-1	TRBD1	CASTGGYEAFF	TGTGCCAGTACAGGGGGCTATGAAGCTTTCTTT
17	.	TRBV2	TRBJ1-6	TRBD1	CASSRRQGSSYNSPLHF	TGTGCCAGCAGCCGAAGACAGGGGTCATCCTATAATTCACCCCTCCACTTT
16	.	TRBV28	TRBJ2-7	.	CASSFSSAGLTYEQYF	TGTGCCAGCAGTTTTTCGTCGGCAGGCTTGACCTACGAGCAGTACTTC
14	.	TRBV6-1	TRBJ1-6	.	CASRGPRDNSPLHF	TGTGCCAGCAGGGGGCCGCGGGACAATTCACCCCTCCACTTT
13	.	TRBV28	TRBJ2-3	TRBD1	CASKNRGTDTQYF	TGTGCCAGCAAGAACAGGGGGACAGATACGCAGTATTTT
12	.	TRBV5-5	TRBJ2-7	.	CASSLDWARQYF	TGTGCCAGCAGCTTGGATTGGGCTCGTCAGTACTTC
18	.	TRBV7-9	TRBJ2-6	.	CASSPTPGALTGANVLTF	TGTGCCAGCAGCCCGACCCCGGGGGCGCTAACCGGGGCCAACGTCCTGACTTTC
16	.	TRBV5-6	TRBJ2-1	.	CASSSETGRSYNEQFF	TGTGCCAGCAGCTCCGAAACAGGGAGATCTTACAATGAGCAGTTCTTC
13	.	TRBV7-2	TRBJ2-7	.	CASSLRAPYEQYF	TGTGCCAGCAGCCTACGGGCTCCCTACGAGCAGTACTTC
16	.	TRBV11-2	TRBJ1-4	TRBD1	CASSLDGDRFNEKLFF	TGTGCCAGCAGCTTAGACGGGGACAGATTTAATGAAAAACTGTTTTTT
11	.	TRBV5-1	TRBJ2-7	.	CASSGTYEQYF	TGCGCCAGCAGTGGTACCTACGAGCAGTACTTC
16	.	TRBV10-2	TRBJ1-5	.	CASQNHLDSLNQPQHF	TGCGCCAGCCAGAACCACCTGGACAGTCTGAATCAGCCCCAGCATTTT
15	.	TRBV19	TRBJ2-7	.	CASSKLGDPPYEQYF	TGTGCCAGTAGTAAACTGGGGGATCCCCCCTACGAGCAGTACTTC
15	.	TRBV9	TRBJ1-4	TRBD1	CASSVAGDSGEKLFF	TGTGCCAGCAGCGTAGCTGGGGACAGCGGTGAAAAACTGTTTTTT
14	.	TRBV27	TRBJ2-1	.	CASSLRQFYNEQFF	TGTGCCAGCAGTTTGCGGCAGTTCTACAATGAGCAGTTCTTC
14	once	TRBV5-4	TRBJ2-7	TRBD2	CASSSIAGEDEQYF	TGTGCCAGCAGCTCTATAGCGGGAGAAGACGAGCAGTACTTC
18	.	TRBV21-1	TRBJ1-5	.	CASSARDIRGNSNQPQHF	TGTGCCAGCAGCGCCCGGGACATCCGGGGCAATAGCAATCAGCCCCAGCATTTT
13	.	TRBV19	TRBJ2-5	.	CASSTRFQETQYF	TGTGCCAGTAGTACAAGGTTCCAAGAGACCCAGTACTTC
14	.	TRBV5-1	TRBJ1-1	.	CASSPQTANTEAFF	TGCGCCAGCAGCCCCCAGACAGCGAACACTGAAGCTTTCTTT